This TCR beta chain originates from a study of post-analysis software for immune sequencing data. Overall study context: The courses of disease that were included comprised relapsing-remitting, secondary progressive and progressive-relapsing multiple sclerosis. General study points: In patients, TRBV5-6, TRBV5-1 and TRBV20-1 belonged to roughly five TRBV segments found more frequently than in controls. The F measure placed samples prepared in the same batch into strongly shared clusters.

Unique molecular identifiers were present in the TCR beta cDNA libraries. TCRdb re-analysed the PCR reads in MiXCR, keeping a single row per CDR3 protein. The sample has about 820,000 distinct CDR3 sequences, roughly 58% seen once. A remark on this clonotype: The antigen remains unidentified.

CDR3 length: 14 residues. Germline-derived CDR1 and CDR2 are SQVTM and ANQGSEA. Losses at the gene ends were 6 bases for V and 4 bases for J; bases not matched to a gene: 11. Material: blood. The chain recombines TRBV29-1 with TRBJ2-5, with TRBD2 matching over 7 bases. This clonotype was obtained from a girl between 10 and 17 years old with multiple sclerosis. The CDR3 spells CSVGGRLAPETQYF. The CDR3 DNA is TGCAGCGTCGGGGGTCGACTAGCTCCAGAGACCCAGTACTTC.